The clone carrying this TCR beta chain was counted between two and nine times. What it binds is unknown. A clone one base away is much larger, so this may be a read error. This specimen belongs to a study of post-analysis software for immune sequencing data. Points from the study as a whole: TRBV segments more frequent in patients than in controls numbered roughly 5 and included TRBV5-6, TRBV5-1 and TRBV20-1. Among multiple sclerosis patients, normalized Chao1 diversity was significantly below that of controls.

Incorporated into the TCR beta cDNA libraries were unique molecular identifiers, which served to reduce PCR and sequencing biases. TCRdb processed the PCR reads anew with MiXCR; each CDR3 protein has one entry. The sample includes under 200,000 distinct CDR3 sequences, 35% to 40% of them seen just once. From germline, CDR1 is MNHNS and CDR2 SASEGT. CDR3 size: 11 residues. Trimming took 4 bases from V and 2 from J, leaving 3 bases between them. The V gene is TRBV6-1, the J gene TRBJ2-7; D unclear. The TCR comes from a girl aged 5 to 17 with multiple sclerosis. The sample was blood, taken after autologous hematopoietic stem cell transplantation. In DNA, the CDR3 is TGTGCCAGCAGTGCCCCCTACGAGCAGTACTTC. Protein sequence: CASSAPYEQYF.